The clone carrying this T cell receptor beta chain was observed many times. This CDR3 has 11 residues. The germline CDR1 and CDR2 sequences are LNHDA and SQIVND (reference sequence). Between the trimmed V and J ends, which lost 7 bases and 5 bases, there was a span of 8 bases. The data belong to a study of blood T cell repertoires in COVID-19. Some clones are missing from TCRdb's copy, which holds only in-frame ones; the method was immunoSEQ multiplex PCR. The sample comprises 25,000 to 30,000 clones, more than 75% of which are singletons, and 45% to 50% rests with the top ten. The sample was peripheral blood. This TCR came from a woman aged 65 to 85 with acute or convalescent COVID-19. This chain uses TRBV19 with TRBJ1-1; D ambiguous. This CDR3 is CASTRGTEAFF. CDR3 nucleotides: TGTGCCAGTACCCGAGGGACTGAAGCTTTCTTT.